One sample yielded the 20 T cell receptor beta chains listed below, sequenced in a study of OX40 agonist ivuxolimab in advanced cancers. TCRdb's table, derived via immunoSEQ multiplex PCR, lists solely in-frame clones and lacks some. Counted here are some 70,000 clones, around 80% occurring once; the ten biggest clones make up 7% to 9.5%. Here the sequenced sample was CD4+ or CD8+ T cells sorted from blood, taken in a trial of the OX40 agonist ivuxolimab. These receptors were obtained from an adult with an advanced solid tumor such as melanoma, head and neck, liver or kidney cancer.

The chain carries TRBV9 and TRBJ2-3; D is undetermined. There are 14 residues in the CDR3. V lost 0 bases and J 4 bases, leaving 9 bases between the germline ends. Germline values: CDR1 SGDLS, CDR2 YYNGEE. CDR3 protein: CASSVEGHPDTQYF. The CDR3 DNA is TGTGCCAGCAGCGTAGAGGGCCACCCAGATACGCAGTATTTT.

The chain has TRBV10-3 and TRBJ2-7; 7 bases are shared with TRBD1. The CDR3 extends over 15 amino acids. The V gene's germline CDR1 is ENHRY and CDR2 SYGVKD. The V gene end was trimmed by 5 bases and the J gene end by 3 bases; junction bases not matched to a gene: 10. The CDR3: CAISYDRADIYEQYF. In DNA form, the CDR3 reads TGTGCCATCAGTTATGACAGGGCGGACATCTACGAGCAGTACTTC.

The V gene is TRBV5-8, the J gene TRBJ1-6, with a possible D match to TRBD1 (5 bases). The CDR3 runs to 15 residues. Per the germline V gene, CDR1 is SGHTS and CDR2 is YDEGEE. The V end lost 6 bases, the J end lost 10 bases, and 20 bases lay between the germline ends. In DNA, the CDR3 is TGTGCCAGCACCCTCTCGGGGGGTTTCGGGTCACCCCTCCACTTT. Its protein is CASTLSGGFGSPLHF.

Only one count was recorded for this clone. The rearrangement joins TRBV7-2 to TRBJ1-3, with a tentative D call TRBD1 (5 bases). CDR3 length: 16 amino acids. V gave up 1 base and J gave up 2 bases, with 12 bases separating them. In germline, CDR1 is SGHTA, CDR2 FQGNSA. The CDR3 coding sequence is TGTGCCAGCAGCTTAGATCGGGCAGGGACTGGAAACACCATATATTTT. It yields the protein CASSLDRAGTGNTIYF.

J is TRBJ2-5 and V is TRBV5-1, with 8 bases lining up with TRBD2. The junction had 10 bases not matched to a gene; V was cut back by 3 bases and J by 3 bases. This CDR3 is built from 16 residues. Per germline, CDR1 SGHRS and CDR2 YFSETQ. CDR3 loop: CASSWGGPAGEETQYF. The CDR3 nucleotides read TGCGCCAGCAGCTGGGGGGGTCCAGCGGGAGAAGAGACCCAGTACTTC.

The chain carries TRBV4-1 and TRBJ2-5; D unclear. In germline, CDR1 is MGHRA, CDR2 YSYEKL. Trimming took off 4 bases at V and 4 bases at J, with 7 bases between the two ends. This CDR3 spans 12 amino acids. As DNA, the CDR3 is TGCGCCAGCAGCCCCATAGGAGAGACCCAGTACTTC. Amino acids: CASSPIGETQYF.

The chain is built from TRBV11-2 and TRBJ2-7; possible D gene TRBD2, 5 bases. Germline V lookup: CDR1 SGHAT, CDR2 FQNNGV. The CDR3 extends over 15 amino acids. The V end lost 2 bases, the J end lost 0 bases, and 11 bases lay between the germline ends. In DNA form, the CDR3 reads TGTGCCAGCAGCTTATCGGCCGGGGACTCCTACGAGCAGTACGTC. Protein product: CASSLSAGDSYEQYV.

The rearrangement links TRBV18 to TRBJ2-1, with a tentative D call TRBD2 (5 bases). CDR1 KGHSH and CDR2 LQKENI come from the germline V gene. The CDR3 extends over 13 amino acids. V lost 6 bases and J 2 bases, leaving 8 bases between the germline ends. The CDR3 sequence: CASSPGAYNEQFF. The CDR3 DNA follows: TGTGCCAGCTCCCCCGGGGCCTACAATGAGCAGTTCTTC. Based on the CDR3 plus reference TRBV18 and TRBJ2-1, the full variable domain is NAGVMQNPRHLVRRRGQEARLRCSPMKGHSHVYWYRQLPEEGLKFMVYLQKENIIDESGMPKERFSAEFPKEGPSILRIQQVVRGDSAAYFCASSPGAYNEQFFGPGTRLTVL.

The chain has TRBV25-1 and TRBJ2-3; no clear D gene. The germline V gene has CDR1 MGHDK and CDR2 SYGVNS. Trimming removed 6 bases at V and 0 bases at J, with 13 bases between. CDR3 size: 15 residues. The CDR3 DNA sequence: TGTGCCAGCAGGCCCGGTGGTTTGAGCACAGATACGCAGTATTTT. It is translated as CASRPGGLSTDTQYF.

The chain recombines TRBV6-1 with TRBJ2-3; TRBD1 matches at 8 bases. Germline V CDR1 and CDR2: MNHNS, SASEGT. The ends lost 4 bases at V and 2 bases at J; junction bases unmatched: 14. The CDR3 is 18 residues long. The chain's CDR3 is CASSVGTGRAILTDTQYF. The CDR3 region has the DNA TGTGCCAGCAGTGTCGGGACAGGTCGGGCGATCCTCACAGATACGCAGTATTTT.

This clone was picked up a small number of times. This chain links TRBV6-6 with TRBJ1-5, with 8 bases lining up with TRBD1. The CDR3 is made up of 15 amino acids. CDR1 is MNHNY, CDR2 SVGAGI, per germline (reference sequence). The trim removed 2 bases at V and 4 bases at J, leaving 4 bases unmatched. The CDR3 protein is CASSYMDRANQPQHF. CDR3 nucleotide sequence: TGTGCCAGCAGTTACATGGACAGGGCGAATCAGCCCCAGCATTTT.

The CDR3, as DNA: TGTGCCAGTAGCGATGGGACAGGGAGCGAGCAGTACTTC. Translating gives CASSDGTGSEQYF. The V gene is TRBV19, the J gene TRBJ2-7, with 9 bases fitting TRBD1. Germline V lookup: CDR1 LNHDA, CDR2 SQIVND (reference sequence). The CDR3 extends over 13 amino acids. The V segment lost 6 bases and the J segment 6 bases; nucleotides outside the gene matches: 6.

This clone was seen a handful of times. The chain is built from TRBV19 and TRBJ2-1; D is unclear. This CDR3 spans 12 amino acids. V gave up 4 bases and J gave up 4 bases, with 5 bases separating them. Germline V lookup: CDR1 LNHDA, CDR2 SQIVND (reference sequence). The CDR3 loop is CASSKTYNEQFF. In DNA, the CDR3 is TGTGCCAGTAGTAAGACGTACAATGAGCAGTTCTTC.

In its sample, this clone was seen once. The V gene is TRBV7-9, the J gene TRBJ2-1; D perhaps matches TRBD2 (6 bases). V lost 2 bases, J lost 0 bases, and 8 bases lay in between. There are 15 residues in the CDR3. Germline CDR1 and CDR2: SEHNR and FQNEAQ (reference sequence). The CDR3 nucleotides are TGTGCCAGCAGCTTACGGGAGCCCTCCTACAATGAGCAGTTCTTC. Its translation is CASSLREPSYNEQFF.

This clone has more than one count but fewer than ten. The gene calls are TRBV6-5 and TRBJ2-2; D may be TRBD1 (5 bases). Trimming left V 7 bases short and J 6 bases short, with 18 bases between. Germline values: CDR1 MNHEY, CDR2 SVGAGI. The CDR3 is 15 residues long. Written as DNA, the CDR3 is TGTGCCAGCAAGAGCCCCCAGGGAACCGCCGGGGAGCTGTTTTTT. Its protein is CASKSPQGTAGELFF.

CDR3 loop: CASSLRLEQYV. The DNA of the CDR3 is TGTGCCAGCAGCTTAAGACTCGAGCAGTACGTC. V and J are TRBV21-1 and TRBJ2-7; no DNA check was done on the table's D call, TRBD2. TRBV21-1 corresponds to a pseudogene. This CDR3 has 11 amino acids.

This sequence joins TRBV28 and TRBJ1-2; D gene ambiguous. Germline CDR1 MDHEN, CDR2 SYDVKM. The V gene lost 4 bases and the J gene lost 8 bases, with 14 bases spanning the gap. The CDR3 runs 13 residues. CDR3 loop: CASSWATRFGYTF. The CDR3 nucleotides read TGTGCCAGCAGTTGGGCGACGAGGTTCGGCTACACCTTC.

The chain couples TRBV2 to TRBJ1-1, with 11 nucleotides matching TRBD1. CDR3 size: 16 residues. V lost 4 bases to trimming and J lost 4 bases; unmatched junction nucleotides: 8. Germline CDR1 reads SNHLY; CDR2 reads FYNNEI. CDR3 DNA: TGTGCCAGCAGTGGCGACCGGGACAGGGGGTCCACTGAAGCTTTCTTT. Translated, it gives CASSGDRDRGSTEAFF. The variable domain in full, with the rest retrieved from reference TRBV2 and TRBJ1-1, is EPEVTQTPSHQVTQMGQEVILRCVPISNHLYFYWYRQILGQKVEFLVSFYNNEISEKSEIFDDQFSVERPDGSNFTLKIRSTKLEDSAMYFCASSGDRDRGSTEAFFGQGTRLTVV.

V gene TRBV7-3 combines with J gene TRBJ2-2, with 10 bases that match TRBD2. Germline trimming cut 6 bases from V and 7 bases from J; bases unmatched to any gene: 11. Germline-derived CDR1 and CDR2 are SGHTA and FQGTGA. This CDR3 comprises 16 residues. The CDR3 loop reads CASRRGLAESVGELFF. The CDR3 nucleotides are TGTGCCAGCAGACGAGGACTAGCGGAGAGTGTCGGGGAGCTGTTTTTT.

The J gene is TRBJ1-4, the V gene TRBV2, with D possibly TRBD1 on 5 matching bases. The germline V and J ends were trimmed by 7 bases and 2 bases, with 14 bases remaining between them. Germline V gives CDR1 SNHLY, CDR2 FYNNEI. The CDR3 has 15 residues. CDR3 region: CASTGGEVTNEKLFF. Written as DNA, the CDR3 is TGTGCCAGCACTGGGGGAGAGGTTACTAATGAAAAACTGTTTTTT.